This TCR beta chain derives from a study of CD8+ T cells in alopecia areata. The authors extracted RNA and reverse transcribed it into cDNA as the sequencing template. TCRdb keeps only in-frame clones here, not all; method: immunoSEQ multiplex PCR. This sample has roughly 200,000 clones, with about 60% found just once. The treatment denotes: oral pan-JAK inhibitor, 5-10 mg twice daily. J gave up 7 bases and V 5 bases, and 8 bases lay outside the gene matches. Germline lookup yields CDR1 SEHNR and CDR2 FQNEAQ (reference sequence). The CDR3 has 16 residues. This TCR was recovered from a human donor with alopecia areata. The V call is TRBV7-9, the J call TRBJ2-6; 10 bases are a match to TRBD1. Sequenced here: CD8+ T cells sorted from blood, sampled at week 24, from a patient treated with tofacitinib. CDR3 amino acids: CASSDIDRGRANVLTF. The CDR3 bases are TGTGCCAGCAGCGATATTGACAGGGGGCGAGCCAACGTCCTGACTTTC.